The 27 T cell receptor beta chains below were found in one sample sequenced in a study of shared clonotypes between healthy human individuals. Terminally differentiated effector memory CD45RA+ cells were left out of the naive CD8 fraction, which was CD45RO-negative and positively selected for CCR7. Data came from immunoSEQ multiplex PCR; TCRdb stores just in-frame clones and leaves some out. The data show more than 2 million clones, with around 96% seen just once and about 1.1% held by the top ten. What was sequenced was naive CD8+ T cells sorted from blood. These receptors were collected from a man aged 18-30 years in good health.

This chain uses TRBV6-5 with TRBJ2-5; TRBD2 matches at 12 bases. This CDR3 has 15 residues. From germline, CDR1 is MNHEY and CDR2 SVGAGI. Unmatched junction bases numbered 9, after V lost 8 bases and J lost 5 bases. CDR3: CASQKTSGSWETQYF. The CDR3 nucleotides read TGTGCCAGCCAGAAGACTAGCGGGAGTTGGGAGACCCAGTACTTC.

V gene TRBV4-3 combines with J gene TRBJ1-2; 11 bases align to TRBD1. Unmatched junction bases numbered 8, after V lost 3 bases and J lost 8 bases. The germline V gene has CDR1 LGHNA and CDR2 YSLEER. The length of the CDR3 is 15 residues. The CDR3 region is CASSQVRDRGEGYTF. Written as DNA, the CDR3 is TGCGCCAGCAGCCAGGTCCGGGACAGGGGGGAAGGCTACACCTTC.

Remarks on this clone: The sample carries other DNA sequences with the same CDR3. The V and J genes are TRBV13 and TRBJ2-7; D might be TRBD1 (6 bases). The V end lost 2 bases, the J end lost 6 bases, and 8 bases lay between the germline ends. Germline loops: CDR1 PRHDT, CDR2 FYEKMQ (reference sequence). The CDR3 covers 12 residues. The CDR3, as DNA: TGTGCCAGCAGCTTACAGGGGAGCGAGCAGTACTTC. Translating gives CASSLQGSEQYF.

The V and J genes are TRBV27 and TRBJ1-6; D may be TRBD1 (5 bases). Germline V lookup: CDR1 MNHEY, CDR2 SMNVEV (reference sequence). With 4 bases removed from V and 14 bases from J, the gap between germline ends came to 12 bases. This CDR3 has 12 amino acids. The CDR3 protein is CASSSAAGALHF. The CDR3 bases are TGTGCCAGCAGTTCCGCGGCGGGGGCCCTCCACTTT.

This chain joins TRBV6-5 and TRBJ2-7; 10 bases are a match to TRBD2. There are 15 residues in the CDR3. The germline CDR1 and CDR2 sequences are MNHEY and SVGAGI. Unmatched junction bases numbered 5, after V lost 2 bases and J lost 4 bases. For the CDR3, the DNA is TGTGCCAGCAGTTACGGAGCTAGCGGGAGTTACGAGCAGTACTTC. It yields the protein CASSYGASGSYEQYF.

The chain has TRBV7-9 and TRBJ1-1; the match to TRBD1 covers 8 bases. The CDR3 runs 13 residues. Germline V CDR1 and CDR2: SEHNR, FQNEAQ (reference sequence). The V gene end was trimmed by 9 bases and the J gene end by 0 bases; junction bases not matched to a gene: 3. CDR3 sequence: CASGQGVNTEAFF. The CDR3 DNA is TGTGCCAGTGGACAGGGAGTGAACACTGAAGCTTTCTTT.

J is TRBJ1-2 and V is TRBV6-1, with D tentatively TRBD1 (5 bases). V was shortened by 0 bases and J by 0 bases, with 11 bases between the two germline ends. The CDR3 length is 16 residues. Germline-derived CDR1 and CDR2 are MNHNS and SASEGT. CDR3 DNA sequence: TGTGCCAGCAGTGAAGCCGTTCGGGGGACTAACTATGGCTACACCTTC. It yields the protein CASSEAVRGTNYGYTF.

The chain couples TRBV28 to TRBJ2-5; 7 positions match TRBD1. With V trimmed by 4 bases and J by 4 bases, 3 bases remained unmatched. Germline lookup yields CDR1 MDHEN and CDR2 SYDVKM. The CDR3 extends over 13 amino acids. Here the CDR3 reads CASSSDRVETQYF. Written as DNA, the CDR3 is TGTGCCAGCAGTTCCGACAGGGTAGAGACCCAGTACTTC. Supplemented by reference TRBV28 and TRBJ2-5, the full variable domain reads DVKVTQSSRYLVKRTGEKVFLECVQDMDHENMFWYRQDPGLGLRLIYFSYDVKMKEKGDIPEGYSVSREKKERFSLILESASTNQTSMYLCASSSDRVETQYFGPGTRLLVL.

J is TRBJ1-4 and V is TRBV27, with D maybe TRBD1 (5 bases). Trimming took 1 base from V and 8 from J, leaving 14 bases between them. The germline CDR1 and CDR2 sequences are MNHEY and SMNVEV (reference sequence). CDR3 length: 15 amino acids. This CDR3 is CASSLWGQGREKLFF. The CDR3 nucleotides read TGTGCCAGCAGTTTATGGGGCCAGGGCAGGGAAAAACTGTTTTTT.

The chain combines TRBV4-1 with TRBJ2-7; 8 bases agree with TRBD1. CDR1 MGHRA and CDR2 YSYEKL come from the germline V gene. This CDR3 region has 16 residues. Trimming took 1 base from V and 2 from J; bases not matched to a gene: 7. The CDR3 loop is CASSQVTGTGTYEQYF. The CDR3 DNA sequence: TGCGCCAGCAGCCAAGTAACCGGGACAGGTACCTACGAGCAGTACTTC.

With regard to this clone: Other DNA sequences within the sample encode an identical CDR3. This chain uses TRBV7-9 with TRBJ2-7; the D gene is possibly TRBD1 (7 bases). V gave up 8 bases and J gave up 3 bases, with 14 bases separating them. This CDR3 is built from 13 residues. Germline loops: CDR1 SEHNR, CDR2 FQNEAQ (reference sequence). Here the CDR3 DNA reads TGTGCCAGCTCCTCCCAGGGGGGCTACGAGCAGTACTTC. Translation gives CASSSQGGYEQYF.

The chain joins TRBV19 to TRBJ2-3, with 9 bases lining up with TRBD2. The CDR3 has 16 amino acids. Germline V gene data show CDR1 as LNHDA and CDR2 as SQIVND (reference sequence). With V trimmed by 3 bases and J by 2 bases, 6 bases remained unmatched. The CDR3 sequence is CASSMIAGEPTDTQYF. The CDR3 bases are TGTGCCAGTAGTATGATAGCGGGGGAACCCACAGATACGCAGTATTTT.

This chain links TRBV11-2 with TRBJ2-7; TRBD2 aligns across 15 bases. The V gene's germline CDR1 is SGHAT and CDR2 FQNNGV. The CDR3 loop spans 16 amino acids. The ends lost 4 bases at V and 2 bases at J; junction bases unmatched: 3. CDR3 nucleotides: TGTGCCAGCAGCTGGGGACTAGCGGGGGGTACCTACGAGCAGTACTTC. It encodes CASSWGLAGGTYEQYF.

The chain has TRBV11-2 and TRBJ2-1, with D possibly being TRBD1 (6 bases). CDR3 length: 12 amino acids. The V gene's germline CDR1 is SGHAT and CDR2 FQNNGV. V dropped 5 bases and J dropped 9 bases, with 11 bases sitting between them. The DNA for the CDR3 is TGTGCCAGCAGCGTCACAGGGAGTGAGCAGTTCTTC. Protein product: CASSVTGSEQFF.

V usage is TRBV7-9 and J usage is TRBJ1-4; weak D call: TRBD1 (5 bases). The V gene's germline CDR1 is SEHNR and CDR2 FQNEAQ (reference sequence). The length of the CDR3 is 15 residues. Trimming cost V 7 bases and J 7 bases, with 19 bases left between them. Here the CDR3 reads CASKSEGTKSEKLFF. The CDR3 DNA sequence: TGTGCCAGCAAAAGTGAGGGGACGAAGAGTGAAAAACTGTTTTTT.

The rearrangement uses TRBV25-1 and TRBJ1-1; D remains ambiguous. The CDR3 consists of 16 residues. V lost 0 bases, J lost 8 bases, and 19 bases lay in between. The V gene's germline CDR1 is MGHDK and CDR2 SYGVNS. In nucleotides, the CDR3 is TGTGCCAGCAGTGAATATCCCTCGGTCAGGACCGCGGAAGCTTTCTTT. Translation: CASSEYPSVRTAEAFF. Full variable domain (missing parts from reference TRBV25-1 and TRBJ1-1): EADIYQTPRYLVIGTGKKITLECSQTMGHDKMYWYQQDPGMELHLIHYSYGVNSTEKGDLSSESTVSRIRTEHFPLTLESARPSHTSQYLCASSEYPSVRTAEAFFGQGTRLTVV.

CDR3 protein: CASTPFGDRRSYTF. DNA of the CDR3: TGTGCCAGCACCCCCTTCGGGGACAGGAGGAGCTACACCTTC. The rearrangement links TRBV6-6 to TRBJ1-2; 8 nucleotides agree with TRBD1. V was pared by 7 bases and J by 9 bases, with 13 bases of the junction left unmatched. The V gene's germline CDR1 is MNHNY and CDR2 SVGAGI (reference sequence). The CDR3 runs to 14 residues.

V and J are TRBV14 and TRBJ2-7, with TRBD2 matching over 8 bases. CDR1 and CDR2 (germline): SGHDN, FVKESK. The CDR3 runs to 16 residues. With V trimmed by 3 bases and J by 0 bases, 7 bases remained unmatched. CDR3 sequence reads: CASSHLRLAGSYEQYF. The CDR3 nucleotides read TGTGCCAGCAGCCACCTAAGGCTAGCGGGCTCCTACGAGCAGTACTTC.

The V call is TRBV9, the J call TRBJ2-1, with D perhaps TRBD1 (5 bases). This CDR3 has 13 residues. V gave up 4 bases and J gave up 7 bases, with 12 bases separating them. CDR1 is SGDLS, CDR2 YYNGEE, per germline. The CDR3: CASSPTQGNEQFF. The CDR3 nucleotides are TGTGCCAGCAGCCCTACCCAGGGAAATGAGCAGTTCTTC.

V and J are TRBV28 and TRBJ2-3; the D is unclear. The CDR3 runs to 13 residues. CDR1 is MDHEN and CDR2 is SYDVKM in the germline V gene. Trimming removed 1 base at V and 5 bases at J, with 7 bases between. Here the CDR3 reads CASSLFPGDTQYF. Written as DNA, the CDR3 is TGTGCCAGCAGTTTATTCCCTGGAGATACGCAGTATTTT.

In regard to this clone: Different DNA sequences within this sample yield the same CDR3. The V gene is TRBV7-8, the J gene TRBJ2-7; D gene unclear. Trimming cost V 5 bases and J 1 base, with 6 bases left between them. Germline assignment: CDR1 SGHVS and CDR2 FQNEAQ. CDR3 length equals 12 residues. The CDR3, as DNA: TGTGCCAGCAGCCCCACTTCCTACGAGCAGTACTTC. Translation gives CASSPTSYEQYF. Combining the CDR3 with reference TRBV7-8 and TRBJ2-7 gives the whole variable domain GAGVSQSPRYKVAKRGQDVALRCDPISGHVSLFWYQQALGQGPEFLTYFQNEAQLDKSGLPSDRFFAERPEGSVSTLKIQRTQQEDSAVYLCASSPTSYEQYFGPGTRLTVT.

Turning to this clone: Distinct nucleotide sequences in the sample also encode this CDR3. This chain joins TRBV4-3 and TRBJ1-2; D is possibly TRBD1 (5 bases). This CDR3 has 14 residues. The V gene's germline CDR1 is LGHNA and CDR2 YSLEER. Between the trimmed V and J ends, which lost 0 bases and 4 bases, there was a span of 9 bases. The CDR3 protein is CASSQDRGGYGYTF. The CDR3 DNA is TGCGCCAGCAGCCAAGATAGGGGCGGCTATGGCTACACCTTC.

This chain links TRBV4-1 with TRBJ1-6; D perhaps matches TRBD1 (5 bases). The V end was cut by 0 bases, the J end by 8 bases, with 14 bases between. The CDR3 runs to 16 residues. Per the germline V gene, CDR1 is MGHRA and CDR2 is YSYEKL. CDR3 nucleotides: TGCGCCAGCAGCCAAGATGGGGCAGGGACCTATTCACCCCTCCACTTT. Protein product: CASSQDGAGTYSPLHF.

The table lists this clone with a count of one. The chain is built from TRBV7-8 and TRBJ2-7; TRBD2 aligns across 12 bases. The CDR3 extends over 15 amino acids. J lost 2 bases, V lost 1 base, and 0 bases had no gene match. Germline V lookup: CDR1 SGHVS, CDR2 FQNEAQ. The CDR3 region is CASSLGTSGTYEQYF. The CDR3 DNA is TGTGCCAGCAGCTTAGGGACTAGCGGGACCTACGAGCAGTACTTC.

Concerning this clone: At one end the junction does not follow the germline gene, possibly because of a read error. The genes are TRBV7-7 and TRBJ2-7, with a tentative D call TRBD1 (6 bases). The V gene's germline CDR1 is SSHAT and CDR2 FNYEAQ (reference sequence). The CDR3 has 13 amino acids. CDR3 nucleotides: TGTGCTAGCAGCATAGGACAGCACTACGAGCAGTACTTC. This gives the protein CASSIGQHYEQYF.

The CDR3: CASTGALNTEAFF. The DNA for the CDR3 is TGTGCCAGCACGGGGGCGCTGAACACTGAAGCTTTCTTT. The chain uses TRBV6-5 and TRBJ1-1, with D maybe TRBD1 (6 bases). Trimming took 7 bases from V and 0 from J, leaving 9 bases between them. CDR3 length: 13 amino acids. The germline gives CDR1 MNHEY, CDR2 SVGAGI.

The V and J genes are TRBV28 and TRBJ1-6; 8 bases match TRBD1. The CDR3 consists of 16 residues. Per the germline V gene, CDR1 is MDHEN and CDR2 is SYDVKM. V shed 5 bases and J 4 bases; nucleotides not matched to a gene: 7. For the CDR3, the DNA is TGTGCCAGCAGTAAAAGACAGGGGCCATATAATTCACCCCTCCACTTT. It is translated as CASSKRQGPYNSPLHF.